In this sample, the clone carrying this T cell receptor beta chain turned up a few times. The antigen remains undetermined. Sequencing was performed with immunoSEQ multiplex PCR; in TCRdb, only in-frame clones are kept and a portion is missing. The sample lists about 65,000 clones, about 94% occurring once. The V and J ends lost 2 bases and 6 bases respectively, with 14 bases between them. This CDR3 comprises 14 residues. Per germline, CDR1 MNHEY and CDR2 SVGAGI. These data belong to a study of cytomegalovirus exposure and HLA in healthy donors. Regarding the study as a whole: The listing of roughly 160 TCR beta chains classed them as cytomegalovirus-associated.

The sequenced material came from PBMCs. The TCR originated in a man younger than 35 in good health and CMV-seropositive. The gene calls are TRBV6-5 and TRBJ2-7; D is possibly TRBD1 (5 bases). The CDR3 sequence is CASSYLVQGSEQYF. The CDR3 nucleotides read TGTGCCAGCAGTTACCTTGTGCAGGGTTCCGAGCAGTACTTC.